This entry concerns a single T cell receptor beta chain. Its antigen is unidentified. Germline CDR1 reads SEHNR; CDR2 reads FQNEAQ (reference sequence). The CDR3 loop spans 15 amino acids. V was cut by 4 bases and J by 0 bases, with 13 bases left in between. This entry is derived from a study of cytomegalovirus exposure and HLA in healthy donors. Turning to the study itself: An earlier analysis found 117 million unique TCR beta sequences from about 190 million T cells. General study results and limits: Relative to the approximately 680-donor mean, N-insertions were reportedly fewer in an Asian-associated ancestry cluster in a later analysis. Earlier analysis yielded a pattern in which most TCR beta V segments were productive about 90% or about 30% of the time.

With 60 Vbeta and 13 Jbeta primers, the PCR was carried out. TCRdb keeps only in-frame clones here, not all; method: immunoSEQ multiplex PCR. In the table there are roughly 200,000 clones, 82% of which are singletons. The TCR originated in a woman aged 40 to 55 in good health and CMV-seronegative. Material: PBMCs. V is TRBV7-9 and J is TRBJ2-7, with D possibly TRBD1 on 5 matching bases. The CDR3: CASSSRRQSSYEQYF. CDR3 in DNA: TGTGCCAGCAGCTCCCGAAGACAGAGCTCCTACGAGCAGTACTTC.